This T cell receptor beta chain was identified during a study of blood T cells in healthy people across ages. Findings of the study overall: Correlation between TCR beta diversity and naive T cell percentage was strong.

In the case of this clonotype: No antigen is known for it.

Researchers isolated at least 6.5 million PBMCs per sample. It was with a sample-barcoded 5' primer and a J-beta primer mix that a second PCR of about 6 to 12 cycles was run. TCRdb re-derived calls from the 5' RACE reads in MiXCR, one entry per CDR3 protein. The sample has about 720,000 distinct CDR3 sequences; about 20% are singletons. The sequence was collected from a man between 65 and 85 years old in good health. Sequenced sample: blood.

The CDR3 sequence is CSVAGTSGKETQYF. Written as DNA, the CDR3 is TGCAGCGTGGCCGGGACTAGCGGTAAAGAGACCCAGTACTTC. The rearrangement joins TRBV29-1 to TRBJ2-5, with 11 bases fitting TRBD2. The CDR3 length is 14 residues. The trim removed 6 bases at V and 3 bases at J, leaving 6 bases unmatched. Germline lookup yields CDR1 SQVTM and CDR2 ANQGSEA.